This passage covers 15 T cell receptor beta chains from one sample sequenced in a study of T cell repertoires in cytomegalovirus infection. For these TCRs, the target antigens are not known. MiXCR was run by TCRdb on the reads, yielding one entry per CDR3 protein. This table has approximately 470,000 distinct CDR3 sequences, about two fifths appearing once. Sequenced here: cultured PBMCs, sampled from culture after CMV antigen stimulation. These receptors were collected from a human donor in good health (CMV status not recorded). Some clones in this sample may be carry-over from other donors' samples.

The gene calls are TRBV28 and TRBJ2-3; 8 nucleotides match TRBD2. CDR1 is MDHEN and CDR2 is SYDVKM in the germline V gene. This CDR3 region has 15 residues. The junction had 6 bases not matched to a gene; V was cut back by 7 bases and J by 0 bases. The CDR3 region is CASTLGGASTDTQYF. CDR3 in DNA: TGTGCCAGCACCCTCGGGGGGGCTAGCACAGATACGCAGTATTTT.

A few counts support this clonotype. The chain's CDR3 is CSARPQGGYTEAFF. The CDR3, as DNA: TGCAGTGCTAGGCCACAGGGTGGTTACACTGAAGCTTTCTTT. The chain employs TRBV20-1 and TRBJ1-1, with TRBD1 as a possible D gene (6 bases). The CDR3 has 14 amino acids. Germline V gives CDR1 DFQATT, CDR2 SNEGSKA (reference sequence). The V end was cut by 3 bases, the J end by 3 bases, with 14 bases between.

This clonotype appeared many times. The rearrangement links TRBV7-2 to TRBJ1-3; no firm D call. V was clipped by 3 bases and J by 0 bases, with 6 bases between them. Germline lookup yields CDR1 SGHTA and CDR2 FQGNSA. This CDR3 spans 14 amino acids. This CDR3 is CASSLIDSGNTIYF. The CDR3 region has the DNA TGTGCCAGCAGCTTGATAGACTCTGGAAACACCATATATTTT. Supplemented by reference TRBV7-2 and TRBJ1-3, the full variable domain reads GAGVSQSPSNKVTEKGKDVELRCDPISGHTALYWYRQSLGQGLEFLIYFQGNSAPDKSGLPSDRFSAERTGGSVSTLTIQRTQQEDSAVYLCASSLIDSGNTIYFGEGSWLTVV.

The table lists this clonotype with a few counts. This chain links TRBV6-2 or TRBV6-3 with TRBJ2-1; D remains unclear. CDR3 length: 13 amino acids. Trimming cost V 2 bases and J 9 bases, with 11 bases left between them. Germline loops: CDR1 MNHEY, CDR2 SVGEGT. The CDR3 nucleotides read TGTGCCAGCAGTTACAACTACGTTGGTGAGCAGTTCTTC. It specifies CASSYNYVGEQFF.

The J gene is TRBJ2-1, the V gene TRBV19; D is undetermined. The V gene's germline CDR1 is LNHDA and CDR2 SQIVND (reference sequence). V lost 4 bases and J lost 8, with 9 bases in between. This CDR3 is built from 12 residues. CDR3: CASSTLWDEQFF. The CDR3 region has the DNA TGTGCCAGTAGTACCCTTTGGGATGAGCAGTTCTTC.

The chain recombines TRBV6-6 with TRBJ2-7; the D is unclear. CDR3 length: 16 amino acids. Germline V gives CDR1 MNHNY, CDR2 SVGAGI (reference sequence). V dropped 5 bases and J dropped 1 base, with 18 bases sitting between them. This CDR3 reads CASSPSSTSASYEQYF. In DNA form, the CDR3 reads TGTGCCAGCAGTCCATCCTCGACATCAGCTTCCTACGAGCAGTACTTC.

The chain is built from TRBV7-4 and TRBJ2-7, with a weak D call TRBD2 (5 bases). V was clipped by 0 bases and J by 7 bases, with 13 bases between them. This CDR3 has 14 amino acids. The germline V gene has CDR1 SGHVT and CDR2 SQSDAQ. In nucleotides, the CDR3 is TGTGCCAGCAGCTTAGCCGGGATTCCGGGAGAGCAGTACTTC. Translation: CASSLAGIPGEQYF. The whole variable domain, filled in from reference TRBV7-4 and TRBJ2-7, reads GAGVSQSPRYKVAKRGRDVALRCDSISGHVTLYWYRQTLGQGSEVLTYSQSDAQRDKSGRPSGRFSAERPERSVSTLKIQRTEQGDSAVYLCASSLAGIPGEQYFGPGTRLTVT.

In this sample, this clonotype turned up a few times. CDR3 protein: CASSGGAGAVTQYF. DNA for the CDR3: TGTGCCAGCAGCGGGGGGGCGGGAGCTGTGACCCAGTACTTC. This rearrangement joins TRBV7-2 to TRBJ2-5, with D possibly matching TRBD2 (7 bases). Germline V gene lookup returns CDR1 SGHTA and CDR2 FQGNSA. The CDR3 runs to 14 residues. Trimming took 5 bases from V and 7 from J, leaving 17 bases between them.

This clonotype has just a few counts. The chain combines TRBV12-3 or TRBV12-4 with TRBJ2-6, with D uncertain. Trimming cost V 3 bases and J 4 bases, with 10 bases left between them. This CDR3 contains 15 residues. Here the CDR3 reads CASSFWGAGANVLTF. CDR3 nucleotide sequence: TGTGCCAGCAGTTTTTGGGGTGCCGGGGCCAACGTCCTGACTTTC.

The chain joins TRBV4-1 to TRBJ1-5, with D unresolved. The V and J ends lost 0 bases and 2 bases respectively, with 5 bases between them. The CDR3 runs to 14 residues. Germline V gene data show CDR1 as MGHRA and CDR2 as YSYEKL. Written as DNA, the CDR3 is TGCGCCAGCAGCCAAGAATCGGGCAATCAGCCCCAGCATTTT. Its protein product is CASSQESGNQPQHF.

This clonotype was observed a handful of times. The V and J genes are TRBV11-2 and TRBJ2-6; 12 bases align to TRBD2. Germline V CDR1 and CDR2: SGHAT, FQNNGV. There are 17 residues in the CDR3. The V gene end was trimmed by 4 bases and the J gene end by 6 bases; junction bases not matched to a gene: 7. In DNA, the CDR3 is TGTGCCAGCAGCTCCGGACTAGCGGGGCCTGAGGCCAACGTCCTGACTTTC. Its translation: CASSSGLAGPEANVLTF.

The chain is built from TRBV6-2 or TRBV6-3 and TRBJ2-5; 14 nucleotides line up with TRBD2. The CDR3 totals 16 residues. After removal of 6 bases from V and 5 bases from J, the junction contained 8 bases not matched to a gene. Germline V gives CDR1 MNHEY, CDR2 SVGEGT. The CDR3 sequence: CASSLGLAGGVETQYF. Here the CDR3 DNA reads TGTGCCAGCAGCCTCGGACTAGCGGGAGGAGTGGAGACCCAGTACTTC.

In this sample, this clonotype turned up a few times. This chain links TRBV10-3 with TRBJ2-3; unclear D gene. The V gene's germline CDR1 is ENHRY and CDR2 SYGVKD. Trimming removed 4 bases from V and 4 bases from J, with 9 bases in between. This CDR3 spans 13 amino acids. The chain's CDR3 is CAISVVGPDTQYF. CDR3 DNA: TGTGCCATCAGTGTGGTAGGGCCAGATACGCAGTATTTT.

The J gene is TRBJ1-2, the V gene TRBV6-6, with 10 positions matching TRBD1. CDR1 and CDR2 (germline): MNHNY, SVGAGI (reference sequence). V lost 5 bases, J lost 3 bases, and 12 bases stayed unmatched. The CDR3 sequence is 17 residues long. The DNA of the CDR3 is TGTGCCAGCAGTCAGACGACAGGGGGCGAAGGCCACTATGGCTACACCTTC. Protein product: CASSQTTGGEGHYGYTF.

This CDR3 reads CSAREQGTEAFF. CDR3 bases: TGCAGTGCTAGGGAACAGGGGACTGAAGCTTTCTTT. The rearrangement uses TRBV20-1 and TRBJ1-1; 7 positions match TRBD1. V was clipped by 3 bases and J by 5 bases; unmatched bases: 3. Germline V lookup: CDR1 DFQATT, CDR2 SNEGSKA (reference sequence). The CDR3 is made up of 12 amino acids.